This T cell receptor (beta chain) was sequenced during a study of cytomegalovirus exposure and HLA in healthy donors. Study details: One earlier analysis, a look at roughly 170 million T cells, found almost 120 million unique TCR beta sequences.

PCR was performed using 60 Vbeta and 13 Jbeta primers. The table came from immunoSEQ multiplex PCR; TCRdb's copy has only in-frame clones and leaves some out. The sample contains 130,000 to 150,000 clones, under 80% of which appear only once. This clone was detected a few times. V lost 6 bases and J lost 5, with 8 bases in between. Germline assignment: CDR1 KGHSH and CDR2 LQKENI. The CDR3 runs 12 residues. The TCR was taken from a male donor in good health and CMV-seronegative. J is TRBJ1-5 and V is TRBV18, with D possibly matching TRBD1 (5 bases). Sequenced input: PBMCs. The CDR3 loop is CASSDSYQPQHF. CDR3 DNA sequence: TGTGCCAGCTCCGACAGTTATCAGCCCCAGCATTTT.